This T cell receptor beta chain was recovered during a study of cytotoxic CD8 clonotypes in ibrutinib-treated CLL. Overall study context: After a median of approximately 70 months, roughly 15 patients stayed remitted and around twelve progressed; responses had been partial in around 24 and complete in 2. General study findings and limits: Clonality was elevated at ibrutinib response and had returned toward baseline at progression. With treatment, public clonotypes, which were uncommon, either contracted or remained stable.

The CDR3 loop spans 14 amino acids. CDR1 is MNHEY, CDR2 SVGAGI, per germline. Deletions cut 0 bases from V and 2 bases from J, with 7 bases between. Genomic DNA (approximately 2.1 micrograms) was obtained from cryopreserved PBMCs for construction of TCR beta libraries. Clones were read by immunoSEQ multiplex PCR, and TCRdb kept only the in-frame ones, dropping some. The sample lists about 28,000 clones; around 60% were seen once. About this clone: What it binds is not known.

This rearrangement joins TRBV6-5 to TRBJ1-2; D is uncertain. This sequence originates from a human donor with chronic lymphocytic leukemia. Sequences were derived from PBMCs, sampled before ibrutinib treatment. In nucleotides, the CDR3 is TGTGCCAGCAGTTACTCTGCTACGAACTATGGCTACACCTTC. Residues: CASSYSATNYGYTF.